This TCR beta chain comes out of a study of blood T cell repertoires in COVID-19. Study in general: Sources were T cells, B-cell-depleted T cells, or PBMCs; the material itself was cDNA or gDNA.

The assay was immunoSEQ multiplex PCR, and TCRdb's table has in-frame clones only and misses some. This table has about 150,000 clones, approximately 85% appearing once. The CDR3 is 13 residues long. The germline V and J ends were trimmed by 6 bases and 7 bases, with 15 bases remaining between them. The sequence was collected from a man between 60 and 70 years old with COVID-19, enrolled during active disease. Input material: peripheral blood. The genes are TRBV12-3 or TRBV12-4 and TRBJ1-1; D is possibly TRBD1 (5 bases). In DNA form, the CDR3 reads TGTGCCAGCAGGGGGGTAGGGAGGGTTGAAGCTTTCTTT. Residues: CASRGVGRVEAFF.